The clone carrying this TCR beta chain occurred a few times. The germline V gene has CDR1 SGHRS and CDR2 YFSETQ. The CDR3 is 14 amino acids. Trimming at V came to 4 bases and at J to 4 bases, leaving 5 bases not matched to a gene. The repertoire was sequenced with immunoSEQ multiplex PCR; TCRdb's copy has only in-frame clones and lacks some. The sample has 150,000 to 180,000 clones; around 85% are singletons. This sample was included in a study of T cell responses to AZD1222 COVID-19 vaccine. The rearrangement uses TRBV5-1 and TRBJ2-3; 8 nucleotides align to TRBD1. The input for sequencing was peripheral blood, taken on day 0 of MenACWY control vaccination. The receptor's source is an adult in good health. CDR3 in DNA: TGCGCCAGCAGCCCGGACAGGGCGTCAGATACGCAGTATTTT. Translated, it gives CASSPDRASDTQYF.